This T cell receptor beta chain was sequenced during a study of cytomegalovirus exposure and HLA in healthy donors. Study at large: Of around 400 genotyped donors, 81% grouped in the Caucasian-associated ancestry cluster. Study findings and constraints: A later analysis found most CMV-associated TCR beta chains apparently HLA-restricted. Links to common viral pathogens appeared, in a later analysis, for several of the most significant clusters.

With 60 Vbeta and 13 Jbeta primers, the PCR was carried out. Repertoires were generated with immunoSEQ multiplex PCR, while TCRdb's copy carries only in-frame clones and drops some. Of 150,000 to 200,000 clones detected, around four fifths appear once; the ten largest clones hold roughly 7.3%. To note about this clone: Its target is unknown.

This clonotype was obtained from a male donor in good health and CMV-seropositive. Input material: PBMCs.

This CDR3 reads CASSFGTYSSYNEQFF. The CDR3 bases are TGTGCCAGCAGCTTCGGGACTTATAGCTCCTACAATGAGCAGTTCTTC. The chain joins TRBV5-6 to TRBJ2-1; the D gene is possibly TRBD2 (6 bases). Deletions cut 2 bases from V and 0 bases from J, with 12 bases between. The CDR3 extends over 16 amino acids. Germline V lookup: CDR1 SGHDT, CDR2 YYEEEE. Full variable domain (rest looked up from reference TRBV5-6 and TRBJ2-1): DAGVTQSPTHLIKTRGQQVTLRCSPKSGHDTVSWYQQALGQGPQFIFQYYEEEERQRGNFPDRFSGHQFPNYSSELNVNALLLGDSALYLCASSFGTYSSYNEQFFGPGTRLTVL.